A selection of T cell receptor beta chains follows, all from one sample in a study of cytomegalovirus exposure and HLA in healthy donors. Generated by immunoSEQ multiplex PCR, the TCRdb table keeps only in-frame clones and is missing some. The sample lists about 160,000 clones; about 77% were seen once. The sample taken for sequencing was PBMCs. The receptors shown here come from a young man in good health and CMV-seropositive. Both conserved end residues are part of each CDR3. Fields, in order: J gene, V gene, CDR3 protein.

J gene: TRBJ2-7
V gene: TRBV5-8
CDR3 protein: CASSSYYEQYF

J gene: TRBJ1-2
V gene: TRBV2
CDR3 protein: CASSVGAIYGYTF

J gene: TRBJ1-1
V gene: TRBV18
CDR3 protein: CASSPPGESEAFF

J gene: TRBJ2-7
V gene: TRBV5-1
CDR3 protein: CASSLYEQYF

J gene: TRBJ2-1
V gene: TRBV28
CDR3 protein: CASSASAGGSYNEQFF

J gene: TRBJ1-1
V gene: TRBV29-1
CDR3 protein: CSVGAYTEAFF

J gene: TRBJ1-5
V gene: TRBV27
CDR3 protein: CASSRSYSNQPQHF

J gene: TRBJ2-3
V gene: TRBV27
CDR3 protein: CASSSSGRASTDTQYF

J gene: TRBJ2-1
V gene: TRBV27
CDR3 protein: CASSLSGLAGYNEQFF

J gene: TRBJ2-2
V gene: TRBV30
CDR3 protein: CAWSGPGTGITGELFF

J gene: TRBJ2-1
V gene: TRBV7-9
CDR3 protein: CASSPFQGSYNEQFF

J gene: TRBJ1-2
V gene: TRBV6-6
CDR3 protein: CASSYSFQDYGYTF

J gene: TRBJ1-2
V gene: TRBV9
CDR3 protein: CASSVEYNYGYTF

J gene: TRBJ1-1
V gene: TRBV5-4
CDR3 protein: CASSSGPAQAFF

J gene: TRBJ2-7
V gene: TRBV10-1
CDR3 protein: CASRSDSPYEQYF

J gene: TRBJ2-1
V gene: TRBV5-6
CDR3 protein: CASSLDFRVVTGKGEQFF

J gene: TRBJ2-1
V gene: TRBV4-3
CDR3 protein: CASSQREGGNEQFF

J gene: TRBJ2-5
V gene: TRBV6-6
CDR3 protein: CASSYLTGQETQYF

J gene: TRBJ2-5
V gene: TRBV7-5
CDR3 protein: CARSLGTSGRLGETQYF

J gene: TRBJ2-5
V gene: TRBV30
CDR3 protein: CAWSGLPPRRYF

J gene: TRBJ2-7
V gene: TRBV7-9
CDR3 protein: CASSLGQGGGGEQYF

J gene: TRBJ2-1
V gene: TRBV15
CDR3 protein: CATIRSRAGRKGNEQFF

J gene: TRBJ2-7
V gene: TRBV30
CDR3 protein: CAWSVTLDYYEQYF

J gene: TRBJ2-2
V gene: TRBV6-1
CDR3 protein: CASKRGGGNTGELFF

J gene: TRBJ1-5
V gene: TRBV4-1
CDR3 protein: CASSTAEKVKPQHF

J gene: TRBJ1-2
V gene: TRBV29-1
CDR3 protein: CSGRTGSHGYTF

J gene: TRBJ1-4
V gene: TRBV5-6
CDR3 protein: CASSQDKGVLNEKLFF

J gene: TRBJ1-5
V gene: TRBV6-6
CDR3 protein: CASSNDRVDQPQHF

J gene: TRBJ1-1
V gene: TRBV7-9
CDR3 protein: CASSLVDTEAFF

J gene: TRBJ1-2
V gene: TRBV5-1
CDR3 protein: CASSFYTNYGYTF

J gene: TRBJ2-7
V gene: TRBV6-1
CDR3 protein: CASSEPGQGSHEQYF

J gene: TRBJ1-1
V gene: TRBV11-2
CDR3 protein: CASSPRQGLNTEAFF

J gene: TRBJ2-1
V gene: TRBV5-4
CDR3 protein: CASSFPQVNNEQFF

J gene: TRBJ2-3
V gene: TRBV7-2
CDR3 protein: CASSLGSGSTDTQYF

J gene: TRBJ2-3
V gene: TRBV28
CDR3 protein: CASSLWREAGTDTQYF

J gene: TRBJ2-2
V gene: TRBV5-1
CDR3 protein: CASSLDLTSRGSGELFF

J gene: TRBJ1-1
V gene: TRBV7-6
CDR3 protein: CASSFGTGGEAFF

J gene: TRBJ2-1
V gene: TRBV11-1
CDR3 protein: CASSLVWTSGGGNEQFF

J gene: TRBJ2-5
V gene: TRBV5-1
CDR3 protein: CASSLREGGPEETQYF

J gene: TRBJ1-5
V gene: TRBV11-2
CDR3 protein: CASSLEPGYGTPQHF

J gene: TRBJ2-3
V gene: TRBV5-1
CDR3 protein: CASSFGRVGTTAGTDTQYF

J gene: TRBJ1-5
V gene: TRBV7-8
CDR3 protein: CASSPHEYSNQPQHF

J gene: TRBJ1-5
V gene: TRBV2
CDR3 protein: CASRPDRSNQPQHF

J gene: TRBJ2-3
V gene: TRBV5-4
CDR3 protein: CASSPQSDTQYF

J gene: TRBJ1-5
V gene: TRBV15
CDR3 protein: CATSRDLGLNQPQHF

J gene: TRBJ2-1
V gene: TRBV5-4
CDR3 protein: CASSFKQGYEQFF

J gene: TRBJ2-2
V gene: TRBV4-3
CDR3 protein: CASSQEPAVNTGELFF

J gene: TRBJ2-1
V gene: TRBV11-2
CDR3 protein: CASSPLGGAYNEQFF

J gene: TRBJ2-2
V gene: TRBV18
CDR3 protein: CASSPGQGVNTGELFF

J gene: TRBJ2-7
V gene: TRBV5-4
CDR3 protein: CASSLVRQGGSYEQYF

J gene: TRBJ1-2
V gene: TRBV5-1
CDR3 protein: CASSDPTGAPFSYTF

J gene: TRBJ2-6
V gene: TRBV7-9
CDR3 protein: CASSLARDSTGANVLTF

J gene: TRBJ2-3
V gene: TRBV9
CDR3 protein: CASSVSSGGGRTDTQYF

J gene: TRBJ2-1
V gene: TRBV7-8
CDR3 protein: CASSSLAGSYNEQFF

J gene: TRBJ1-5
V gene: TRBV19
CDR3 protein: CASRGQGDSNQPQHF